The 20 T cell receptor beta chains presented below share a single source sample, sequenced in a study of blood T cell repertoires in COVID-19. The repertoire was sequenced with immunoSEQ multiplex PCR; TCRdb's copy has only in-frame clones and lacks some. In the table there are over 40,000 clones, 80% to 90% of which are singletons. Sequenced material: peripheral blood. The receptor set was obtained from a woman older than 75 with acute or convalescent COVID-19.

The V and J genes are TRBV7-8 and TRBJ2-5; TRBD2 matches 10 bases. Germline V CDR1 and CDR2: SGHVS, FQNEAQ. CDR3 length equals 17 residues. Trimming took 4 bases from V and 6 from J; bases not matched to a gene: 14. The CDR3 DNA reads TGTGCCAGCAGCTCCCTATCTAGCGGGGGATCCCAGCAGACCCAGTACTTC. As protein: CASSSLSSGGSQQTQYF.

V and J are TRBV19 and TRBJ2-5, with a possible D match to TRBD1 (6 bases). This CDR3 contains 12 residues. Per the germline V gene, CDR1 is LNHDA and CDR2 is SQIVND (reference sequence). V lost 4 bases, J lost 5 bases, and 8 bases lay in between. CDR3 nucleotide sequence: TGTGCCAGTAGTAATCAGGGGGAGACCCAGTACTTC. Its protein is CASSNQGETQYF.

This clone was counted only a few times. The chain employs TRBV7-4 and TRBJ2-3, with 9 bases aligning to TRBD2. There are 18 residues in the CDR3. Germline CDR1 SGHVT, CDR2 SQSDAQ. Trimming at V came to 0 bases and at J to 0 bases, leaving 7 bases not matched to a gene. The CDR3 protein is CASSLASGGRLSTDTQYF. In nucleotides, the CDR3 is TGTGCCAGCAGCTTAGCTAGCGGGGGCCGCCTTAGCACAGATACGCAGTATTTT.

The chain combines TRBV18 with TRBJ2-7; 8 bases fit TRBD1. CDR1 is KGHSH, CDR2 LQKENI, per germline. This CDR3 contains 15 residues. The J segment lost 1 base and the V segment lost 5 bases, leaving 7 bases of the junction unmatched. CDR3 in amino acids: CASSTTGGNSYEQYF. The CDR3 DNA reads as TGTGCCAGCTCAACAACAGGGGGGAATTCCTACGAGCAGTACTTC.

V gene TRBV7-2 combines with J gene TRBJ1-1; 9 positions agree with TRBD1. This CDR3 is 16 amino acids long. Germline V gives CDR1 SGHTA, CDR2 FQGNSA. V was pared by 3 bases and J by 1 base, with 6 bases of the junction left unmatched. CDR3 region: CASSLGQGGGNTEAFF. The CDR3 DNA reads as TGTGCCAGCAGCTTGGGACAGGGTGGGGGGAACACTGAAGCTTTCTTT.

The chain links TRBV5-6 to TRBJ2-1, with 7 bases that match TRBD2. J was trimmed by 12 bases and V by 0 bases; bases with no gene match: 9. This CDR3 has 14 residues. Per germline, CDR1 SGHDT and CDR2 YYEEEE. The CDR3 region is CASSLASAWGGQFF. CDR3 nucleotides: TGTGCCAGCAGCTTGGCCTCGGCCTGGGGGGGGCAGTTCTTC.

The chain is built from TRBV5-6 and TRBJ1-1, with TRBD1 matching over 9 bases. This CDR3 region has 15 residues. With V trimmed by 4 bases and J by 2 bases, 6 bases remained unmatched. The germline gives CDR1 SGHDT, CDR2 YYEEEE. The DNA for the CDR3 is TGTGCCAGCAGCCCCCGGGACAGGGACAACACTGAAGCTTTCTTT. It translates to CASSPRDRDNTEAFF.

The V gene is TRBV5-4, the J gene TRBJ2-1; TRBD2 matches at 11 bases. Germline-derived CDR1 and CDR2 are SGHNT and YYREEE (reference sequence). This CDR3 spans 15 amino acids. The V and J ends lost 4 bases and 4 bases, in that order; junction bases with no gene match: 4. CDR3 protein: CASSTSGGVYNEQFF. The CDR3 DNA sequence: TGTGCCAGCAGCACTAGCGGGGGAGTATACAATGAGCAGTTCTTC.

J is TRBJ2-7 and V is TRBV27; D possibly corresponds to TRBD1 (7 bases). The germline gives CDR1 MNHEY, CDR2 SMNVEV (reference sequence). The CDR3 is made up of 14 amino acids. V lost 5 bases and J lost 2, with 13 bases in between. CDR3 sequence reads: CASSPPGGTYEQYF. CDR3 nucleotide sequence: TGTGCCAGCAGTCCCCCAGGGGGGACCTACGAGCAGTACTTC.

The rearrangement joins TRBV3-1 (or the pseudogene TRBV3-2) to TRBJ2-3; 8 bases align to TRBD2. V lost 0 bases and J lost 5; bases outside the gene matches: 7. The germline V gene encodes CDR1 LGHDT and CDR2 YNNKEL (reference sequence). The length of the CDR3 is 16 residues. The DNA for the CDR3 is TGTGCCAGCAGCCAAGATCCCCCGGGGGGGCGAGATACGCAGTATTTT. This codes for CASSQDPPGGRDTQYF.

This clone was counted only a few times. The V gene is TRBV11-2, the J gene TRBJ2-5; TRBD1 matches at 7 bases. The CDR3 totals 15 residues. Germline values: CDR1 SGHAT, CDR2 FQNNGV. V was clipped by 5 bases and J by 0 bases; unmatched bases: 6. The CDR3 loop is CASSPGQMYQETQYF. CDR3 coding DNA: TGTGCCAGCAGCCCGGGACAGATGTACCAAGAGACCCAGTACTTC.

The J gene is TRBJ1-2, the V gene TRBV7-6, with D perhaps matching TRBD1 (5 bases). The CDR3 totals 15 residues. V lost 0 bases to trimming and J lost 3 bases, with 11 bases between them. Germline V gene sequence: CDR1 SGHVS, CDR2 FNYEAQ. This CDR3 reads CASSLASRGDYGYTF. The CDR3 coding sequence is TGTGCCAGCAGCTTAGCGAGTCGGGGGGACTATGGCTACACCTTC.

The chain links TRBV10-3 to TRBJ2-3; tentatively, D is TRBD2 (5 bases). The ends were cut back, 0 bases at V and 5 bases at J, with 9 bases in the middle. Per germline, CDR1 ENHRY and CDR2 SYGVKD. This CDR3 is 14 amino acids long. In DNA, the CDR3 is TGTGCCATCAGTGAGTCGCTGAGGGAAGATACGCAGTATTTT. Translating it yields CAISESLREDTQYF.

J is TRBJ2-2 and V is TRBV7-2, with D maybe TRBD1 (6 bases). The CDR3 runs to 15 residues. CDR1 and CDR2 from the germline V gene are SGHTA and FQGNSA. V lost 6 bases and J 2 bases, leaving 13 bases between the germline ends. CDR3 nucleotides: TGTGCCAGCAGGCGACAGGTCATAAACACCGGGGAGCTGTTTTTT. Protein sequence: CASRRQVINTGELFF. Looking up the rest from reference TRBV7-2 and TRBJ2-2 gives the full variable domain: GAGVSQSPSNKVTEKGKDVELRCDPISGHTALYWYRQSLGQGLEFLIYFQGNSAPDKSGLPSDRFSAERTGGSVSTLTIQRTQQEDSAVYLCASRRQVINTGELFFGEGSRLTVL.

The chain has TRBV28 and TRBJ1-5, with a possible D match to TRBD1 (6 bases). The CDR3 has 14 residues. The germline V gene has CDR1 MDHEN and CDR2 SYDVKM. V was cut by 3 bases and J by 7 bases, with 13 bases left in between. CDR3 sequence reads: CASSFGTRRQPQHF. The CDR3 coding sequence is TGTGCCAGCAGTTTTGGGACAAGGAGACAGCCCCAGCATTTT.

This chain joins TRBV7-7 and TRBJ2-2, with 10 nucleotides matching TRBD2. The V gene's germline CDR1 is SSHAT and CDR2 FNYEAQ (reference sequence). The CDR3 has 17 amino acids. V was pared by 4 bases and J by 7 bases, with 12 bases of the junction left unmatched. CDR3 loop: CASSSLSSGGAGGELFF. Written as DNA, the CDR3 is TGTGCCAGCAGCTCCCTATCGAGCGGGGGGGCTGGCGGGGAGCTGTTTTTT.

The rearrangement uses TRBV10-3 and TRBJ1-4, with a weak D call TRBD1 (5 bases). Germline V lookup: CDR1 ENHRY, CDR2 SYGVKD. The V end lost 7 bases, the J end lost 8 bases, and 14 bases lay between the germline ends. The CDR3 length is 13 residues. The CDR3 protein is CAIKDSVGEKLFF. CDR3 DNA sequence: TGTGCCATCAAAGACAGCGTAGGGGAAAAACTGTTTTTT.

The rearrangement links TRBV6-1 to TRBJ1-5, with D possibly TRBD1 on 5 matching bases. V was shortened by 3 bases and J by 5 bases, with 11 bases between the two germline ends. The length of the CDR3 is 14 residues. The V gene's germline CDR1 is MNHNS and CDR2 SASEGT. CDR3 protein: CASSDRAIDQPQHF. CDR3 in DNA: TGTGCCAGCAGTGACAGGGCTATCGATCAGCCCCAGCATTTT.

The CDR3 region has the DNA TGTGCCAGCAGCACACAGGGCCAGGGGACTGAAGCTTTCTTT. Translation gives CASSTQGQGTEAFF. The rearrangement uses TRBV7-2 and TRBJ1-1, with D possibly matching TRBD1 (6 bases). The CDR3 sequence is 14 residues long. V lost 5 bases and J 5 bases, leaving 15 bases between the germline ends. Germline CDR1 is SGHTA and CDR2 is FQGNSA.

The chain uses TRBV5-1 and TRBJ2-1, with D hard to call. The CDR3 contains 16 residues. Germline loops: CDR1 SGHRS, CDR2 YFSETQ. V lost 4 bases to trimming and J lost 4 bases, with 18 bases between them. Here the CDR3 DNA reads TGCGCCAGCAGCCGACAAGGTCCCGCTGGATACAATGAGCAGTTCTTC. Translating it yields CASSRQGPAGYNEQFF.